This T cell receptor beta chain originates from a study of blood T cell repertoires in COVID-19 (dated by TCRdb to about 2020). For the wider study: Samples from collaborators originated in the United States, Italy and Spain and spanned both the acute and convalescent phases of COVID-19. The prospective study material was composed of cDNA or gDNA derived from T cells, B-cell-depleted T cells, or PBMCs. Subjects who had been exposed to COVID-19, were actively infected with it, or had recovered from it provided the deeply sampled blood TCRbeta repertoires that made up the dataset. The repertoires were released in a freely available public database meant as a resource for research on the immune response to SARS-CoV-2. Samples were obtained from the ongoing ImmuneRACE study (first 160 participants) and from about 1,300 subjects provided by 6 global collaborators. A de-identified subject ID, COVID-19 status, age in years and sex were almost always included in the sample metadata. Where available, HLA class I and class II types were obtained from metadata supplied by the sample provider rather than from assay-based typing.

Each collaborating institution followed its own protocols to collect whole blood in K2EDTA tubes. For TCRbeta analysis, collaborators shipped samples as frozen whole blood, isolated PBMCs, or DNA extracted from either of those sample types. There are 13 amino acids in the CDR3, from cysteine to phenylalanine inclusive. Kept here is only the CDR3 DNA, which spans 39 bases and is read in frame from base 1. For CDR1 and CDR2, the germline V gene lists SGHTS and YDEGEE. V is shortened by 4 bases, J by 2 bases, and the region joining them spans 9 bases. There are a few counts of this clone. Its antigen is unknown. There are no base qualities to consult, and no much larger clone falls within one base. The research as a whole found: Clinical and demographic metadata were provided uncurated, with the amount varying by source and participant.

TCRbeta CDR3 regions were amplified from genomic DNA by means of the immunoSEQ Assay, a bias-controlled multiplex PCR. The paper's data handling went like this. The number of nucleated cells in each sample was estimated by amplification of reference gene primers within the assay. Sequence reads were collapsed and filtered to measure the absolute abundance of every unique TCRbeta CDR3 rearrangement. For each sample, productive Simpson clonality was calculated as the square root of Simpson's diversity index over productive rearrangements. Drawn from immuneACCESS, this table holds only the in-frame rearrangements with V and J called that TCRdb kept. Clones are partly lost; checked studies trace under half to an unresolved V gene and leave the rest unexplained. V and J calls and clone size are those listed in that table; D and trimming were worked out from the DNA. The sample records around 45,000 clones, 82% of which are singletons. In total, the top ten clones hold 20% to 25% of the sample.

The specimen sequenced was peripheral blood. This TCR was sampled from a woman aged 60 to 75 with acute or convalescent COVID-19. The rearranged segments are TRBV5-8 and TRBJ1-2, and possibly TRBD1, on 5 matching bases. The CDR3: CASSRRGNYGYTF. The nucleotides are TGTGCCAGCAGCCGCCGGGGGAACTATGGCTACACCTTC.